One and the same sample provided the 3 T cell receptor beta chains below, sequenced in a study of shared clonotypes between healthy human individuals. The protocol was immunoSEQ multiplex PCR, while the TCRdb copy is restricted to in-frame clones and leaves out a portion. The table records 2 million to 3 million clones, approximately 93% of them present only once. Sequencing was carried out using naive CD4+ T cells from PBMCs. As for subset: CD45RA+ positively selected. These receptors were taken from a man aged 18-30 years in good health. Some clones in this sample may be carry-over from other donors' samples.

The chain is built from TRBV5-1 and TRBJ2-2; D is ambiguous. This CDR3 is 13 amino acids long. Germline V lookup: CDR1 SGHRS, CDR2 YFSETQ. The V end was cut by 0 bases, the J end by 6 bases, with 6 bases between. DNA for the CDR3: TGCGCCAGCAGCTTGGACGTCTCCGGGGAGCTGTTTTTT. It codes for CASSLDVSGELFF.

CDR3 protein: CASSLIIYNEQFF. The CDR3 nucleotides read TGTGCCAGCAGTTTAATAATCTACAATGAGCAGTTCTTC. The genes are TRBV28 and TRBJ2-1; D is uncertain. This CDR3 spans 13 amino acids. Germline values: CDR1 MDHEN, CDR2 SYDVKM. V dropped 2 bases and J dropped 3 bases, with 5 bases sitting between them.

This clone is a singleton in its sample. The sample contains more than one DNA sequence encoding this CDR3. The genes are TRBV5-1 and TRBJ2-6; D uncertain. The germline V gene encodes CDR1 SGHRS and CDR2 YFSETQ. V lost 5 bases to trimming and J lost 0 bases, with 9 bases between them. The CDR3 sequence is 15 residues long. As DNA, the CDR3 is TGCGCCAGCAGTTATGATAGCTCTGGGGCCAACGTCCTGACTTTC. Its translation: CASSYDSSGANVLTF.